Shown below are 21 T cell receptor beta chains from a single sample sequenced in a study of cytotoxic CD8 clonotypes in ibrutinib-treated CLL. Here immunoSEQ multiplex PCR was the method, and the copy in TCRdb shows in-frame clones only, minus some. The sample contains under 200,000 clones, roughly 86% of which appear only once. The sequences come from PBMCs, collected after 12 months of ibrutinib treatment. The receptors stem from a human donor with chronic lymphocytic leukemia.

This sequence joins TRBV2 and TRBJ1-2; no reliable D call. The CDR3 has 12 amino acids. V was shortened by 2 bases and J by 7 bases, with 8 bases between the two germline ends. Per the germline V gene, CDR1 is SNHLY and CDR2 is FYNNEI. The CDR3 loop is CASSEPAGGYTF. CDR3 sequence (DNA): TGTGCCAGCAGTGAACCGGCTGGTGGCTACACCTTC.

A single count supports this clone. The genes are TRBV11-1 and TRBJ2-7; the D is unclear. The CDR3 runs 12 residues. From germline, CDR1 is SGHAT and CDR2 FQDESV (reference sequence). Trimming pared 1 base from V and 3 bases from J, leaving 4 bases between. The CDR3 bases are TGTGCCAGCAGCTTAGGGCGCTACGAGCAGTACTTC. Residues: CASSLGRYEQYF. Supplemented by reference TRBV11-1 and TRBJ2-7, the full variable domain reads EAEVAQSPRYKITEKSQAVAFWCDPISGHATLYWYRQILGQGPELLVQFQDESVVDDSQLPKDRFSAERLKGVDSTLKIQPAELGDSAMYLCASSLGRYEQYFGPGTRLTVT.

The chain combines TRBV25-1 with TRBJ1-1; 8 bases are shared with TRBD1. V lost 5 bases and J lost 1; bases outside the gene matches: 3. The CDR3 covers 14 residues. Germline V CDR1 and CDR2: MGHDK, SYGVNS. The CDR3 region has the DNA TGTGCCAGCAGTCGACAGGGGCCGAACACTGAAGCTTTCTTT. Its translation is CASSRQGPNTEAFF.

The DNA of the CDR3 is TGCGCCAGCAGCTTGGACAGCTCCTATAATTCACCCCTCCACTTT. Its translation is CASSLDSSYNSPLHF. V gene TRBV5-1 combines with J gene TRBJ1-6, with unresolved D. Germline V lookup: CDR1 SGHRS, CDR2 YFSETQ. This CDR3 is built from 15 residues. The ends were cut back, 0 bases at V and 0 bases at J, with 4 bases in the middle.

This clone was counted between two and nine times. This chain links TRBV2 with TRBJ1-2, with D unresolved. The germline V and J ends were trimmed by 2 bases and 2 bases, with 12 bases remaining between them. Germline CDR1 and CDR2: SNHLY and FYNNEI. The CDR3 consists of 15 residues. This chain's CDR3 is CASSESTLANYGYTF. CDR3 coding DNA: TGTGCCAGCAGTGAAAGCACCCTGGCCAACTATGGCTACACCTTC.

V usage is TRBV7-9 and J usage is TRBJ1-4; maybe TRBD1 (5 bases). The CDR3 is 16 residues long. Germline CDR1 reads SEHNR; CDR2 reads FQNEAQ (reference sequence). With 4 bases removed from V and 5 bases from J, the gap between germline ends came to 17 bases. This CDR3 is CASSSGHLGENEKLFF. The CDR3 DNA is TGTGCCAGCAGCTCCGGACACCTCGGAGAAAATGAAAAACTGTTTTTT. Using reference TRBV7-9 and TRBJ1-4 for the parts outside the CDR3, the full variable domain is DTGVSQNPRHKITKRGQNVTFRCDPISEHNRLYWYRQTLGQGPEFLTYFQNEAQLEKSRLLSDRFSAERPKGSFSTLEIQRTEQGDSAMYLCASSSGHLGENEKLFFGSGTQLSVL.

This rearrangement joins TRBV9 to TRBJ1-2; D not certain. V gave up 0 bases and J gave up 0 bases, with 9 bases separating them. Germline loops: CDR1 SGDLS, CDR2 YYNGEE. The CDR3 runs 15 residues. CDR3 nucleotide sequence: TGTGCCAGCAGCGTAGGATTTGGGTCTAACTATGGCTACACCTTC. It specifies CASSVGFGSNYGYTF.

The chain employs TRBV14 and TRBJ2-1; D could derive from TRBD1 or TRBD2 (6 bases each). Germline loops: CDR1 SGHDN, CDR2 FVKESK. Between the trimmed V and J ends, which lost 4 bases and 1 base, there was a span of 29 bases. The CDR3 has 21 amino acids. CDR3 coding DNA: TGTGCCAGCAGCCGCGCGAAGGGGGGCCTCCTGCTCCCGAGGTCCTACAATGAGCAGTTCTTC. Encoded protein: CASSRAKGGLLLPRSYNEQFF.

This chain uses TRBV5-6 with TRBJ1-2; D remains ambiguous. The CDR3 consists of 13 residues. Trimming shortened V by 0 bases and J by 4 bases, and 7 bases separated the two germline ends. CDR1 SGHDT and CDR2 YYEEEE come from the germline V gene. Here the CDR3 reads CASSLGESYGYTF. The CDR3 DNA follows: TGTGCCAGCAGCTTGGGAGAATCCTATGGCTACACCTTC.

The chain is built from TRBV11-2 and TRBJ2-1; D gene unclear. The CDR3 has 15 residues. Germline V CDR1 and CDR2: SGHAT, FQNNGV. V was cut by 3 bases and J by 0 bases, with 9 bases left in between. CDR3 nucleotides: TGTGCCAGCAGCTTGGGCCAGTCCTCCTACAATGAGCAGTTCTTC. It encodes CASSLGQSSYNEQFF.

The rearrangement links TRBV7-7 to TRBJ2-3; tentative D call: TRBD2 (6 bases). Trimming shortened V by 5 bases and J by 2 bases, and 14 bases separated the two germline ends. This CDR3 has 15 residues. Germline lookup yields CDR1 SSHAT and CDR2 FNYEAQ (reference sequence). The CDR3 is CASSPQGGLTDTQYF. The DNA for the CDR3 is TGTGCCAGCAGCCCCCAGGGAGGACTCACAGATACGCAGTATTTT.

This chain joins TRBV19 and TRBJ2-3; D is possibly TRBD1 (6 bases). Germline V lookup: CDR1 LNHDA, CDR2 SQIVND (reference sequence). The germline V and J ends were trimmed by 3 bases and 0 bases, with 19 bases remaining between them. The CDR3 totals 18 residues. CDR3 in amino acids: CASSIEFRQAKSTDTQYF. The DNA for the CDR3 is TGTGCCAGTAGTATCGAATTTCGACAGGCCAAAAGCACAGATACGCAGTATTTT.

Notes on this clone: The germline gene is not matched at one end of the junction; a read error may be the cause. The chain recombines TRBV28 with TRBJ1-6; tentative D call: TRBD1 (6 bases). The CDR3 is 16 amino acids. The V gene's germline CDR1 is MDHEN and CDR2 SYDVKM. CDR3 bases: TGTGCCAGCAGCTTATCCGGGACACCTTCTAATTCACCCCTCCACTTT. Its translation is CASSLSGTPSNSPLHF.

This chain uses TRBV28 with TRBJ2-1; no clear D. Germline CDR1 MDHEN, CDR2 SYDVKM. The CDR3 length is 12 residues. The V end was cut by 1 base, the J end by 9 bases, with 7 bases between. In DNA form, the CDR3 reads TGTGCCAGCAGTTTATCAGGTGGTGAGCAGTTCTTC. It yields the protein CASSLSGGEQFF.

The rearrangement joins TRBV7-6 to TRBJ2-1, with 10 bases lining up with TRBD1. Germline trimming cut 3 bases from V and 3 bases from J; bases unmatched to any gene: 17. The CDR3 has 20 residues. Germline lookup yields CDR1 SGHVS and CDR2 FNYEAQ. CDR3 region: CASSFQQVRTGGVIYNEQFF. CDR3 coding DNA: TGTGCCAGCAGCTTCCAACAAGTACGGACAGGGGGGGTTATCTACAATGAGCAGTTCTTC.

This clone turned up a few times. CDR3 DNA: TGTGCCAGCAGCCAAGATAAGGAGACCCAGTACTTC. Its protein product is CASSQDKETQYF. The chain couples TRBV4-2 to TRBJ2-5; D unresolved. Trimming pared 0 bases from V and 5 bases from J, leaving 4 bases between. CDR1 and CDR2 from the germline V gene are LGHNA and YNFKEQ. This CDR3 spans 12 amino acids.

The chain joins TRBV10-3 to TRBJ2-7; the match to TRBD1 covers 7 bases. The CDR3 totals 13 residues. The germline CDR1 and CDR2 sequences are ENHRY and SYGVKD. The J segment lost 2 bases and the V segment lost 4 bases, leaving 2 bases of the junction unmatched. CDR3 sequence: CAISGGQTYEQYF. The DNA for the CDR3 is TGTGCCATCAGTGGGGGACAGACCTACGAGCAGTACTTC.

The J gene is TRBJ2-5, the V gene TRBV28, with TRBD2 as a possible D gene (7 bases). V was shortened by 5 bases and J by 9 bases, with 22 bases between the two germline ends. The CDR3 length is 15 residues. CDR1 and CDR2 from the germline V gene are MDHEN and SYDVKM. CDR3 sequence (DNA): TGTGCCAGCAGTCCCCCGTTCGGGGGGCCCTCGGCCCAGTACTTC. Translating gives CASSPPFGGPSAQYF.

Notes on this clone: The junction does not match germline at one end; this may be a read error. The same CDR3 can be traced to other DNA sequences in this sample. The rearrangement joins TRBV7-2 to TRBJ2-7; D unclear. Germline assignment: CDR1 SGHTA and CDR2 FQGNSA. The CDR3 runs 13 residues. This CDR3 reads CASSLGMWYEQYF. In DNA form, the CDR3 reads TGTGCCAGCAGCTTAGGAATGTGGTACGAACAGTACTTC.

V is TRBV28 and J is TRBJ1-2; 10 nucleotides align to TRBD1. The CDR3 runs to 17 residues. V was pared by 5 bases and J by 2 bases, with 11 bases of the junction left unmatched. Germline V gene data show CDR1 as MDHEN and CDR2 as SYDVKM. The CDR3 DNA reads TGTGCCAGCAGTAACGACAGGGGGCTGCTTACCAACTATGGCTACACCTTC. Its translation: CASSNDRGLLTNYGYTF.

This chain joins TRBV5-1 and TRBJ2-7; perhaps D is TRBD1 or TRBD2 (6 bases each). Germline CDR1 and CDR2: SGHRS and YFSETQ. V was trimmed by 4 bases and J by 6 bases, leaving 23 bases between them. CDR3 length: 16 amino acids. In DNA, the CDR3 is TGCGCCAGCAGCGCACTTAAACTAGGGGGACTCGGCGAGCAGTACTTC. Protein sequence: CASSALKLGGLGEQYF.